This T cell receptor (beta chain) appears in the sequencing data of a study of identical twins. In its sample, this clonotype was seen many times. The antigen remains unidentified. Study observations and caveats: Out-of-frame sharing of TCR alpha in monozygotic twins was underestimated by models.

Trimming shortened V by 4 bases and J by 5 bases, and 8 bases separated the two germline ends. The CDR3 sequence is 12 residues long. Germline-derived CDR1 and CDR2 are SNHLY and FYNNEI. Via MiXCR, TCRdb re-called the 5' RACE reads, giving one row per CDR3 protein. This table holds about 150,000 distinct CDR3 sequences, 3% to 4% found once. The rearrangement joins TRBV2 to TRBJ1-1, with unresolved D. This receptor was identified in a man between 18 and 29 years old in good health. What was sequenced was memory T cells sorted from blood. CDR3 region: CASSAGDTEAFF. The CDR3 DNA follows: TGTGCCAGCAGTGCGGGCGATACTGAAGCTTTCTTT. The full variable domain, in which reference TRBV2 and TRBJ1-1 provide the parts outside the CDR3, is EPEVTQTPSHQVTQMGQEVILRCVPISNHLYFYWYRQILGQKVEFLVSFYNNEISEKSEIFDDQFSVERPDGSNFTLKIRSTKLEDSAMYFCASSAGDTEAFFGQGTRLTVV.